The 19 T cell receptor beta chains presented below share a single source sample, sequenced in a study of cytomegalovirus exposure and HLA in healthy donors (dated by TCRdb to between 2016 and 2019). The protocol used for the library was the immunoSEQ multiplex PCR assay. A mixture of 60 forward primers for TCR Vbeta segments and 13 reverse primers for TCR Jbeta segments was used in the multiplex PCR. In TCRdb, the immuneACCESS table is reduced to in-frame sequences with V and J assigned. These tables do not hold every clone; where another copy was compared, an unresolved V gene accounts for under half, and the others remain unexplained. The sample records 100,000 to 120,000 clones, 78% of which are singletons. The ten largest make up around 1.2% of the sample. Sequences were obtained from PBMCs. Receptors were obtained from a woman in her twenties or thirties in good health and CMV-seronegative.

By frequency in the sample, this clone is medium-sized. The DNA for the CDR3 is TGTGCCAGCAGCTTAGATGGGACAGGTGGAAACACCATATATTTT. Its protein product is CASSLDGTGGNTIYF. This chain joins TRBV7-7 and TRBJ1-3; 8 positions agree with TRBD1. The CDR3 runs 15 residues. The V gene's germline CDR1 is SSHAT and CDR2 FNYEAQ (reference sequence). V lost 1 base to trimming and J lost 3 bases; unmatched junction nucleotides: 2.

The chain combines TRBV6-1 with TRBJ2-7; 8 bases agree with TRBD2. This CDR3 contains 15 residues. The V gene's germline CDR1 is MNHNS and CDR2 SASEGT. V shed 8 bases, J shed 0 bases, and the junction held 9 bases outside the gene matches. In DNA form, the CDR3 reads TGTGCCAGCCGGGGGGGGCCGCCCAGCTCCTACGAGCAGTACTTC. Protein product: CASRGGPPSSYEQYF.

This clone was recorded only once. CDR3 sequence (DNA): TGTGCCAGCAGCGTAGGGGACATCCCTACGGAGCAGTACTTC. It specifies CASSVGDIPTEQYF. The V and J genes are TRBV9 and TRBJ2-7; D may be TRBD1 (6 bases). The CDR3 length is 14 residues. CDR1 and CDR2 (germline): SGDLS, YYNGEE. The V gene lost 0 bases and the J gene lost 7 bases, with 14 bases spanning the gap. The whole variable domain, filled in from reference TRBV9 and TRBJ2-7, reads DSGVTQTPKHLITATGQRVTLRCSPRSGDLSVYWYQQSLDQGLQFLIQYYNGEERAKGNILERFSAQQFPDLHSELNLSSLELGDSALYFCASSVGDIPTEQYFGPGTRLTVT.

The chain couples TRBV9 to TRBJ2-1; 11 bases map to TRBD2. V shed 2 bases and J 4 bases; nucleotides not matched to a gene: 8. The CDR3 has 17 residues. CDR1 is SGDLS, CDR2 YYNGEE, per germline. CDR3 bases: TGTGCCAGCAGCGTCGACTACGGGACTAGCGGATACAATGAGCAGTTCTTC. Protein: CASSVDYGTSGYNEQFF. Using reference TRBV9 and TRBJ2-1 for the parts outside the CDR3, the full variable domain is DSGVTQTPKHLITATGQRVTLRCSPRSGDLSVYWYQQSLDQGLQFLIQYYNGEERAKGNILERFSAQQFPDLHSELNLSSLELGDSALYFCASSVDYGTSGYNEQFFGPGTRLTVL.

The rearrangement uses TRBV15 and TRBJ2-3, with a weak D call TRBD1 (5 bases). The V gene's germline CDR1 is LNHNV and CDR2 YYDKDF (reference sequence). CDR3 length equals 15 residues. V was pared by 0 bases and J by 2 bases, with 9 bases between. Here the CDR3 DNA reads TGTGCCACCAGCAGAGATAGACAGTTCACAGATACGCAGTATTTT. It is translated as CATSRDRQFTDTQYF.

The V and J genes are TRBV5-1 and TRBJ1-1; D may be TRBD1 (5 bases). The V end was cut by 3 bases, the J end by 5 bases, with 8 bases between. CDR1 and CDR2 from the germline V gene are SGHRS and YFSETQ. The CDR3 is 12 amino acids. CDR3 nucleotide sequence: TGCGCCAGCAGCTCGGGACTGACTGAAGCTTTCTTT. Protein product: CASSSGLTEAFF.

The chain combines TRBV28 with TRBJ2-1, with D possibly matching TRBD1 (6 bases). Germline CDR1 is MDHEN and CDR2 is SYDVKM. The CDR3 is 14 residues long. Trimming took off 3 bases at V and 1 base at J, with 7 bases between the two ends. The CDR3 loop reads CASSFGQSYNEQFF. CDR3 DNA: TGTGCCAGCAGTTTTGGACAGTCCTACAATGAGCAGTTCTTC.

V and J are TRBV7-6 and TRBJ2-5; 12 bases line up with TRBD2. V dropped 1 base and J dropped 5; count of bases not matched to a gene: 11. Germline CDR1 and CDR2: SGHVS and FNYEAQ. The CDR3 contains 18 residues. This CDR3 is CASSLEAPSGRVGETQYF. The CDR3 bases are TGTGCCAGCAGCTTAGAAGCCCCTAGCGGGAGGGTCGGGGAGACCCAGTACTTC.

This clone appeared a single time. The rearrangement links TRBV10-3 to TRBJ1-5; D unclear. This CDR3 spans 14 amino acids. Germline CDR1 reads ENHRY; CDR2 reads SYGVKD. The V end lost 8 bases, the J end lost 3 bases, and 14 bases lay between the germline ends. The DNA for the CDR3 is TGTGCCATCGGAGGCGAGAATAACAATCAGCCCCAGCATTTT. Its translation is CAIGGENNNQPQHF.

J is TRBJ2-7 and V is TRBV10-2, with D hard to call. This CDR3 contains 12 residues. V lost 1 base, J lost 10 bases, and 11 bases lay in between. Germline V gene lookup returns CDR1 WSHSY and CDR2 SAAADI. This CDR3 is CASSELYGHQYF. Written as DNA, the CDR3 is TGCGCCAGCAGTGAGTTGTATGGCCACCAGTACTTC.

This chain uses TRBV5-1 with TRBJ2-5; D is possibly TRBD2 (5 bases). The CDR3 has 15 residues. Trimming took 4 bases from V and 4 from J, leaving 17 bases between them. Germline CDR1 and CDR2: SGHRS and YFSETQ. The CDR3 reads CASSPPGNGGETQYF. The CDR3 region has the DNA TGCGCCAGCAGCCCTCCGGGAAACGGAGGAGAGACCCAGTACTTC.

J is TRBJ2-3 and V is TRBV29-1; possibly TRBD1 for D (6 bases). Germline V gene lookup returns CDR1 SQVTM and CDR2 ANQGSEA. The CDR3 spans 12 residues. Trimming shortened V by 6 bases and J by 0 bases, and 7 bases separated the two germline ends. The CDR3 DNA is TGCAGCGTGGACAGAAGCACAGATACGCAGTATTTT. It yields the protein CSVDRSTDTQYF.

The J gene is TRBJ2-7, the V gene TRBV28, with 11 nucleotides matching TRBD1. Germline CDR1 is MDHEN and CDR2 is SYDVKM. V was clipped by 5 bases and J by 4 bases; unmatched bases: 4. The CDR3 has 14 residues. CDR3 nucleotides: TGTGCCAGCAGTCCCGGGACAGGGGGTTACGAGCAGTACTTC. The encoded protein is CASSPGTGGYEQYF. Based on the CDR3 plus reference TRBV28 and TRBJ2-7, the full variable domain is DVKVTQSSRYLVKRTGEKVFLECVQDMDHENMFWYRQDPGLGLRLIYFSYDVKMKEKGDIPEGYSVSREKKERFSLILESASTNQTSMYLCASSPGTGGYEQYFGPGTRLTVT.

This clone was seen a handful of times. The V call is TRBV4-3, the J call TRBJ2-6; 11 positions agree with TRBD2. V gave up 0 bases and J gave up 1 base; unmatched junction bases: 2. Germline lookup yields CDR1 LGHNA and CDR2 YSLEER. This CDR3 has 18 residues. In DNA, the CDR3 is TGCGCCAGCAGCCAAGATCCTAGCGGGGGGTCTGGGGCCAACGTCCTGACTTTC. It codes for CASSQDPSGGSGANVLTF.

V usage is TRBV7-9 and J usage is TRBJ1-1, with D possibly TRBD1 on 6 matching bases. V lost 0 bases and J lost 4, with 12 bases in between. CDR1 is SEHNR, CDR2 FQNEAQ, per germline (reference sequence). The CDR3 extends over 15 amino acids. Written as DNA, the CDR3 is TGTGCCAGCAGCTTAGCGCGGGGGCTGCGCACTGAAGCTTTCTTT. The encoded protein is CASSLARGLRTEAFF.

The chain has TRBV29-1 and TRBJ1-2; 7 nucleotides agree with TRBD1. After removal of 2 bases from V and 3 bases from J, the junction contained 9 bases not matched to a gene. The length of the CDR3 is 15 residues. CDR1 and CDR2 from the germline V gene are SQVTM and ANQGSEA. DNA of the CDR3: TGCAGCGTTGAACGGGGGGGGACAGAATACTATGGCTACACCTTC. Its protein product is CSVERGGTEYYGYTF.

The rearrangement joins TRBV11-2 to TRBJ1-1, with 7 bases aligning to TRBD1. V lost 1 base to trimming and J lost 5 bases; unmatched junction nucleotides: 4. Germline values: CDR1 SGHAT, CDR2 FQNNGV. CDR3 length: 14 residues. The CDR3 region is CASSLGGGSTEAFF. In nucleotides, the CDR3 is TGTGCCAGCAGCTTAGGAGGGGGCTCTACTGAAGCTTTCTTT. The whole variable domain, filled in from reference TRBV11-2 and TRBJ1-1, reads EAGVAQSPRYKIIEKRQSVAFWCNPISGHATLYWYQQILGQGPKLLIQFQNNGVVDDSQLPKDRFSAERLKGVDSTLKIQPAKLEDSAVYLCASSLGGGSTEAFFGQGTRLTVV.

The sample holds one count of this clone. The chain employs TRBV7-2 and TRBJ2-5; no clear D gene. CDR3 size: 14 residues. V dropped 1 base and J dropped 2 bases, with 8 bases sitting between them. Germline CDR1 SGHTA, CDR2 FQGNSA. DNA of the CDR3: TGTGCCAGCAGCTTAGGTATCCTACAAGAGACCCAGTACTTC. This encodes CASSLGILQETQYF.

This chain links TRBV30 with TRBJ2-1; 9 nucleotides align to TRBD2. The CDR3 has 15 amino acids. CDR1 and CDR2 from the germline V gene are GTSNPN and SVGIG (reference sequence). V lost 3 bases, J lost 5 bases, and 8 bases stayed unmatched. CDR3 residues: CAWSTGTSPNNEQFF. DNA of the CDR3: TGTGCCTGGAGCACCGGGACTAGCCCCAACAATGAGCAGTTCTTC.